A single sample is the source of the 7 T cell receptor beta chains below, sequenced in a study of molecular identifiers for immune sequencing clone quantification. In TCRdb, the PCR reads were re-called with MiXCR into one record per CDR3 protein. The sample lists just over 40,000 distinct CDR3 sequences, 18% occurring once. Input material: naive CD8+ T cells from blood, with Jurkat cell RNA spiked in. Subset defined: FACS-sorted CD8+CD4-CCR7+CD45RA+ naive T cells. These receptors were collected from a human donor in good health. Some libraries in this study had Jurkat cell RNA spiked in.

A single count supports this clonotype. A much more abundant neighbour one base away suggests this may be a read error. The V gene is TRBV27, the J gene TRBJ2-6; D perhaps matches TRBD1 (5 bases). CDR3 length: 14 amino acids. CDR1 and CDR2 from the germline V gene are MNHEY and SMNVEV (reference sequence). The CDR3 loop is CASSWGSGTNVLTF. The CDR3 DNA is TGTGCCAGCAGTTGGGGCTCTGGGACCAACGTCCTGACTTTC.

This clonotype has a count of ten or more. J is TRBJ1-5 and V is TRBV19, with D hard to call. In germline, CDR1 is LNHDA, CDR2 SQIVND (reference sequence). The CDR3 covers 15 residues. Trimming shortened V by 3 bases and J by 1 base, and 10 bases separated the two germline ends. The CDR3 loop reads CASSISGISNQPQHF. CDR3 nucleotide sequence: TGTGCCAGTAGTATCTCTGGGATAAGCAATCAGCCCCAGCATTTT.

The sample holds a few counts of this clonotype. Since no conserved phenylalanine or tryptophan closes the CDR3, a read error is the likely cause. The chain couples TRBV6-1 to TRBJ2-7, with 7 positions matching TRBD1. CDR1 is MNHNS and CDR2 is SASEGT in the germline V gene. This CDR3 region has 15 residues. The ends lost 6 bases at V and 2 bases at J; junction bases unmatched: 10. CDR3 sequence: CASRPTLTGPYEQYL. The CDR3, as DNA: TGTGCCAGCAGGCCTACCCTGACAGGGCCCTACGAGCAGTACCTC.

This clonotype was observed a few times. The rearrangement joins TRBV5-1 to TRBJ2-2, with D possibly called TRBD1 or TRBD2 (5 bases each). The CDR3 consists of 14 residues. Germline loops: CDR1 SGHRS, CDR2 YFSETQ. Trimming pared 6 bases from V and 5 bases from J, leaving 14 bases between. The DNA of the CDR3 is TGCGCCAGCACCGGGGCCCAACAAACCGGGGAGCTGTTTTTT. Translating gives CASTGAQQTGELFF.

This clonotype was seen a few times. The chain joins TRBV12-3 or TRBV12-4 to TRBJ2-6, with unresolved D. The CDR3 covers 14 residues. Trimming took 5 bases from V and 0 from J, leaving 5 bases between them. The CDR3 sequence: CASSDISGANVLTF. The CDR3 DNA sequence: TGTGCCAGCAGTGACATCTCTGGGGCCAACGTCCTGACTTTC.

This clonotype was picked up many times. The rearrangement links TRBV28 to TRBJ2-5; D is unclear. This CDR3 contains 17 residues. The V end lost 2 bases, the J end lost 3 bases, and 19 bases lay between the germline ends. CDR1 MDHEN and CDR2 SYDVKM come from the germline V gene. In nucleotides, the CDR3 is TGTGCCAGCAGTTTAATGTCCACTTTGGGCAGAGAAGAGACCCAGTACTTC. It specifies CASSLMSTLGREETQYF.

This clonotype was counted ten times or more. This chain links TRBV9 with TRBJ2-7, with TRBD2 matching 8 bases. The germline V gene encodes CDR1 SGDLS and CDR2 YYNGEE. J was trimmed by 3 bases and V by 0 bases; bases with no gene match: 2. The CDR3 is 14 residues long. In DNA, the CDR3 is TGTGCCAGCAGCGTAGATCGGGGGGGCTACGAGCAGTACTTC. Translation: CASSVDRGGYEQYF.